This T cell receptor beta chain appears in the sequencing data of a study of siplizumab effects on memory and regulatory T cells. Trimming took off 0 bases at V and 14 bases at J, with 15 bases between the two ends. Per the germline V gene, CDR1 is SGHKS and CDR2 is YYEKEE (reference sequence). The CDR3 is 13 residues long. Profiling relied on immunoSEQ multiplex PCR, and the TCRdb table lists in-frame clones only, not all of them. The sample consists of over 85,000 clones, roughly 90% of them appearing once. This TCR derives from a human donor in good health. Sequencing used CD4+ T cells sorted from blood. The chain combines TRBV5-5 with TRBJ1-5; unclear D gene. The CDR3 region is CASSLERQYSEHF. In DNA, the CDR3 is TGTGCCAGCAGCTTGGAGCGACAATATTCGGAGCATTTT.